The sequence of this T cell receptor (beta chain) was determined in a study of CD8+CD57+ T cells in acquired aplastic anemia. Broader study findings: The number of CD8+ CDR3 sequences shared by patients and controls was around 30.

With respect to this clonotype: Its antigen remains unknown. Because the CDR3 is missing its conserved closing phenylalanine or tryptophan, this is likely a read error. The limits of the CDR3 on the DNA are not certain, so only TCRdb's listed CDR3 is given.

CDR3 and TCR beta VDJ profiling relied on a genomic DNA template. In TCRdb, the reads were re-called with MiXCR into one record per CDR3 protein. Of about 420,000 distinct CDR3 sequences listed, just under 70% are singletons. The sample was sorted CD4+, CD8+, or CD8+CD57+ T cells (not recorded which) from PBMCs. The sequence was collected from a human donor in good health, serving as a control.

CDR3 loop: CASSLLACGYYV. V usage is TRBV9 and J usage is TRBJ1-2. The CDR3 has 12 amino acids, counting both end residues. CDR1 is SGDLS and CDR2 is YYNGEE in the germline V gene.